The rows below give T cell receptor beta chains drawn from one sample of a study of T cell responses to AZD1222 COVID-19 vaccine. Here immunoSEQ multiplex PCR was the method, and the copy in TCRdb shows in-frame clones only, minus some. This sample has tens of thousands of clones, with about 85% found just once. The sample here was peripheral blood, taken on day 0 of AZD1222 vaccination. The source of these receptors is an adult in good health. Each CDR3 is given with its conserved first and last residue. A D gene is named only where the DNA matches it firmly. Clone size, where shown, is once, few, many, or a class for clones that have expanded.

D	size	V	J	CDR3	DNA
NA	NA	TRBV10-3	TRBJ2-7	CAISRDFYEQYF	TGTGCCATCAGTAGAGACTTCTACGAGCAGTACTTC
NA	once	TRBV6-1	TRBJ1-1	CASSEVRGGTEAFF	TGTGCCAGCAGTGAAGTCAGGGGAGGGACTGAAGCTTTCTTT
TRBD1	NA	TRBV14	TRBJ2-7	CASSQWTGRAEEQYF	TGTGCCAGCAGCCAATGGACAGGGCGGGCAGAGGAGCAGTACTTC
NA	NA	TRBV19	TRBJ2-3	CASSIGGRTDTQYF	TGTGCCAGTAGTATCGGAGGCAGGACAGATACGCAGTATTTT
NA	NA	TRBV7-2	TRBJ1-3	CASSEDRPMIRRSGNTIYF	TGTGCCAGCAGCGAAGACAGGCCCATGATTCGGCGCTCTGGAAACACCATATATTTT
TRBD1	NA	TRBV2	TRBJ1-4	CASSPDRVYEKLFF	TGTGCCAGCAGCCCGGACAGGGTATACGAAAAACTGTTTTTT
TRBD2	NA	TRBV30	TRBJ2-7	CAWSVGLEYEQYF	TGTGCCTGGAGTGTAGGACTAGAGTACGAGCAGTACTTC
NA	NA	TRBV25-1	TRBJ1-2	CASSAFRDGYTF	TGTGCCAGCAGTGCCTTCAGGGATGGCTACACCTTC
NA	NA	TRBV19	TRBJ1-2	CASINGYTF	TGTGCCAGTATCAATGGCTACACCTTC
NA	NA	TRBV6-2/TRBV6-3	TRBJ1-1	CASSWLMGDQWGAEAFF	TGTGCCAGCAGTTGGTTAATGGGGGATCAATGGGGCGCTGAAGCTTTCTTT
TRBD1	NA	TRBV5-1	TRBJ1-2	CASSLGVDRVPYGYTF	TGCGCCAGCAGCTTAGGAGTGGACAGGGTCCCCTATGGCTACACCTTC
NA	NA	TRBV19	TRBJ2-2	CASTMAPNSGVGELFF	TGTGCCAGCACCATGGCCCCAAACTCCGGAGTCGGGGAGCTGTTTTTT
NA	NA	TRBV6-5	TRBJ1-1	CASRQTGEAFF	TGTGCCAGCAGACAGACTGGGGAAGCTTTCTTT
NA	NA	TRBV7-3	TRBJ2-5	CASSLMGGEETQYF	TGTGCCAGCAGCTTAATGGGTGGTGAGGAGACCCAGTACTTC
NA	NA	TRBV6-5	TRBJ2-7	CASILNYEQYF	TGTGCCAGCATTTTAAACTACGAGCAGTACTTC
TRBD1	NA	TRBV3-1/TRBV3-2	TRBJ1-2	CASSEGGADYGYTF	TGTGCCAGCAGCGAAGGGGGCGCGGATTATGGCTACACCTTC
TRBD2	NA	TRBV18	TRBJ2-1	CASSPIGAAGGQFF	TGTGCCAGCTCACCGATCGGGGCGGCGGGGGGGCAGTTCTTC
NA	NA	TRBV28	TRBJ1-6	CASSEPTTLNSPLHF	TGTGCCAGCAGTGAACCCACGACCCTTAATTCACCCCTCCACTTT
NA	NA	TRBV2	TRBJ1-5	CASRLAGYSNQPQHF	TGTGCCAGCAGGTTGGCAGGTTATAGCAATCAGCCCCAGCATTTT
TRBD1	many	TRBV7-9	TRBJ1-5	CASSRGTDSNQPQHF	TGTGCCAGCAGCCGAGGGACAGATAGCAATCAGCCCCAGCATTTT
TRBD1	NA	TRBV9	TRBJ2-5	CASSGTGVSETQYF	TGTGCCAGCAGCGGAACAGGGGTTTCCGAGACCCAGTACTTC
NA	few	TRBV2	TRBJ2-2	CASSVLRNTGELFF	TGTGCCAGCAGTGTTCTCCGGAACACCGGGGAGCTGTTTTTT
NA	NA	TRBV27	TRBJ1-6	CASSSDVRALHF	TGTGCCAGCAGCTCGGACGTACGGGCCCTCCACTTT
TRBD2	NA	TRBV27	TRBJ2-5	CASRQGGLAGRETQYF	TGTGCCAGCAGGCAAGGGGGGCTAGCGGGGAGGGAGACCCAGTACTTC
NA	few	TRBV19	TRBJ2-3	CASSPGLVTQYF	TGTGCCAGTAGCCCTGGCCTGGTTACGCAGTATTTT
NA	NA	TRBV4-3	TRBJ1-4	CASSQAPRGLNNEKLFF	TGCGCCAGCAGCCAAGCTCCCAGGGGCCTAAATAATGAAAAACTGTTTTTT
NA	NA	TRBV7-9	TRBJ1-1	CASSLSMNTEAFF	TGTGCCAGCAGCTTATCCATGAACACTGAAGCTTTCTTT
NA	NA	TRBV4-3	TRBJ1-3	CASSQYVGNTIYF	TGCGCCAGCAGCCAATACGTCGGAAACACCATATATTTT
NA	NA	TRBV10-2	TRBJ1-5	CASSDPDGSYGNQPQHF	TGCGCCAGCAGTGATCCGGACGGATCTTATGGCAATCAGCCCCAGCATTTT
NA	NA	TRBV28	TRBJ2-7	CASSFWAHLYEQYF	TGTGCCAGCAGTTTTTGGGCGCATCTCTACGAGCAGTACTTC
TRBD2	NA	TRBV11-2	TRBJ2-3	CASRLRTSESTDTQYF	TGTGCCAGCAGACTTAGGACTAGCGAAAGCACAGATACGCAGTATTTT
TRBD1	once	TRBV6-5	TRBJ1-4	CASIFGNRGDEKLFF	TGTGCCAGCATTTTCGGTAACAGGGGGGACGAAAAACTGTTTTTT
NA	NA	TRBV10-3	TRBJ1-4	CAISVTTGTNEKLFF	TGTGCCATCAGTGTTACGACGGGAACTAATGAAAAACTGTTTTTT
TRBD2	NA	TRBV6-2/TRBV6-3	TRBJ2-1	CASSYYPPGRGDRNEQFF	TGTGCCAGCAGTTACTACCCCCCTGGGCGGGGGGATCGCAATGAGCAGTTCTTC
NA	NA	TRBV6-5	TRBJ2-5	CASSSPSRRAETQYF	TGTGCCAGCAGTTCCCCGAGTAGGAGGGCGGAGACCCAGTACTTC
NA	NA	TRBV9	TRBJ1-3	CASSVALEGLENTIYF	TGTGCCAGCAGCGTAGCTCTCGAGGGTCTGGAAAACACCATATATTTT
NA	NA	TRBV29-1	TRBJ1-6	CSVGGTPSYNSPLHF	TGCAGCGTCGGAGGGACACCCTCCTATAATTCACCCCTCCACTTT
NA	NA	TRBV7-2	TRBJ2-7	CASSPRRTYEQYF	TGTGCCAGCAGCCCTCGGCGGACCTACGAGCAGTACTTC
TRBD1	NA	TRBV28	TRBJ1-2	CASSSSGTGDYGYTF	TGTGCCAGCAGTTCGTCCGGGACAGGGGACTATGGCTACACCTTC
NA	NA	TRBV19	TRBJ1-3	CASSILGQPGNTIYF	TGTGCCAGTAGTATTTTGGGACAACCTGGAAACACCATATATTTT
NA	NA	TRBV7-2	TRBJ1-5	CASSFTGTLFKGQPQHF	TGTGCCAGCAGCTTTACCGGGACATTGTTTAAGGGTCAGCCCCAGCATTTT
NA	NA	TRBV18	TRBJ2-2	CASSPPGIANTGELFF	TGTGCCAGCTCACCACCGGGCATAGCGAACACCGGGGAGCTGTTTTTT
TRBD2	NA	TRBV3-1/TRBV3-2	TRBJ2-7	CASSQSGGAYEQYF	TGTGCCAGCAGCCAGAGCGGGGGAGCCTACGAGCAGTACTTC
TRBD2	NA	TRBV10-2	TRBJ2-7	CASRKLASEQYF	TGCGCCAGCAGGAAACTAGCGAGCGAGCAGTACTTC
NA	once	TRBV21-1	TRBJ2-7	CASSKVGDRDYEQYF	TGTGCCAGCAGCAAAGTTGGGGACAGGGACTACGAGCAGTACTTC
NA	NA	TRBV28	TRBJ1-3	CASSFRRNTIYF	TGTGCCAGCAGTTTTAGGAGGAACACCATATATTTT